The 9 T cell receptor beta chains listed next were all sequenced from one sample in a study of OX40 agonist ivuxolimab in advanced cancers. Method: immunoSEQ multiplex PCR; TCRdb's copy keeps in-frame clones and lacks some. In the table there are about 77,000 clones, roughly 84% of which are singletons. This sample comprised CD4+ or CD8+ T cells sorted from blood, obtained in a trial of the OX40 agonist ivuxolimab. These receptor sequences come from an adult with an advanced solid tumor such as melanoma, head and neck, liver or kidney cancer.

The chain combines TRBV14 with TRBJ1-4; D ambiguous. The CDR3 length is 15 residues. V lost 4 bases, J lost 7 bases, and 16 bases lay in between. The germline V gene encodes CDR1 SGHDN and CDR2 FVKESK. CDR3 loop: CASSPGPRRGEKLFF. CDR3 nucleotides: TGTGCCAGCAGCCCGGGCCCTCGGCGGGGTGAAAAACTGTTTTTT.

The rearrangement uses TRBV6-5 and TRBJ1-4, with D perhaps matching TRBD1 (6 bases). CDR1 and CDR2 (germline): MNHEY, SVGAGI. The CDR3 consists of 12 residues. Trimming cost V 8 bases and J 8 bases, with 12 bases left between them. The CDR3 is CASGQWEEKLFF. The CDR3 bases are TGTGCCAGCGGACAGTGGGAGGAAAAACTGTTTTTT.

The chain couples TRBV5-1 to TRBJ1-5; TRBD1 aligns across 8 bases. The germline CDR1 and CDR2 sequences are SGHRS and YFSETQ. The ends lost 4 bases at V and 1 base at J; junction bases unmatched: 4. The CDR3 runs to 15 residues. DNA for the CDR3: TGCGCCAGCAGCGCGGGGACAGGCAGCAATCAGCCCCAGCATTTT. It is translated as CASSAGTGSNQPQHF.

This chain uses TRBV6-6 with TRBJ2-1; tentatively, D is TRBD1 (6 bases). CDR3 length: 14 amino acids. Germline V gene data show CDR1 as MNHNY and CDR2 as SVGAGI (reference sequence). V shed 5 bases and J shed 1 base, with 9 bases lying between them. CDR3 residues: CASSPGVSYNEQFF. CDR3 DNA: TGTGCCAGCAGTCCAGGGGTATCCTACAATGAGCAGTTCTTC.

The genes are TRBV4-3 and TRBJ1-2; 11 bases map to TRBD1. J lost 10 bases, V lost 7 bases, and 5 bases had no gene match. This CDR3 contains 12 residues. Germline V gene sequence: CDR1 LGHNA, CDR2 YSLEER. The CDR3 loop is CASTRTGGDYTF. CDR3 bases: TGCGCCAGCACTAGGACAGGGGGCGACTACACCTTC.

The V call is TRBV6-5, the J call TRBJ1-5; 10 nucleotides match TRBD1. The CDR3 has 14 residues. Germline assignment: CDR1 MNHEY and CDR2 SVGAGI. V was clipped by 6 bases and J by 6 bases; unmatched bases: 5. Here the CDR3 DNA reads TGTGCCAGCAGGGACAGGGGGAATGGTCAGCCCCAGCATTTT. Encoded protein: CASRDRGNGQPQHF.

This clone came up a few times. This chain connects TRBV29-1 to TRBJ1-2, with 8 bases fitting TRBD1. This CDR3 spans 12 amino acids. Germline V gene sequence: CDR1 SQVTM, CDR2 ANQGSEA. V lost 5 bases to trimming and J lost 5 bases; unmatched junction nucleotides: 4. This chain's CDR3 is CSVPTGGYGYTF. CDR3 DNA: TGCAGCGTTCCCACAGGGGGGTATGGCTACACCTTC.

The rearrangement links TRBV6-1 to TRBJ2-7; no definite D call. Trimming removed 2 bases at V and 4 bases at J, with 6 bases between. CDR3 length: 12 amino acids. The germline V gene has CDR1 MNHNS and CDR2 SASEGT. Here the CDR3 reads CASSETGYEQYF. Here the CDR3 DNA reads TGTGCCAGCAGTGAAACCGGGTACGAGCAGTACTTC.

Only one count was recorded for this clone. The chain joins TRBV9 to TRBJ2-3; 12 bases align to TRBD2. This CDR3 has 14 amino acids. Germline V gene data show CDR1 as SGDLS and CDR2 as YYNGEE. The J segment lost 7 bases and the V segment lost 2 bases, leaving 2 bases of the junction unmatched. For the CDR3, the DNA is TGTGCCAGCAGCGTGACTAGCGGGAGAAATACGCAGTATTTT. This sequence encodes CASSVTSGRNTQYF.